This record covers a single T cell receptor (beta chain). What it recognizes is unknown. Sequencing was performed with immunoSEQ multiplex PCR; in TCRdb, only in-frame clones are kept and a portion is missing. The table shows some 110,000 clones, with about nine tenths occurring only once. The data were taken from a study of graft-versus-host responses after intestinal transplantation. The study's findings and limits: Early post-transplant HvG declines showed an association with peak circulating GvH clone levels.

The V and J ends lost 0 bases and 9 bases respectively, with 18 bases between them. CDR1 is MRHNA, CDR2 SNTAGT, per germline. The CDR3 is made up of 16 amino acids. The V call is TRBV6-4, the J call TRBJ1-3, with D hard to call. The sequence came from a human donor who received an intestinal transplant. The sequences come from unstimulated CD4+ T cells sorted from spleen or lymph node cells, collected before intestinal transplant. The CDR3 DNA is TGTGCCAGCAGTGACTCGACCGGGATTGAGAAAGGCACCATATATTTT. Amino acid sequence: CASSDSTGIEKGTIYF.